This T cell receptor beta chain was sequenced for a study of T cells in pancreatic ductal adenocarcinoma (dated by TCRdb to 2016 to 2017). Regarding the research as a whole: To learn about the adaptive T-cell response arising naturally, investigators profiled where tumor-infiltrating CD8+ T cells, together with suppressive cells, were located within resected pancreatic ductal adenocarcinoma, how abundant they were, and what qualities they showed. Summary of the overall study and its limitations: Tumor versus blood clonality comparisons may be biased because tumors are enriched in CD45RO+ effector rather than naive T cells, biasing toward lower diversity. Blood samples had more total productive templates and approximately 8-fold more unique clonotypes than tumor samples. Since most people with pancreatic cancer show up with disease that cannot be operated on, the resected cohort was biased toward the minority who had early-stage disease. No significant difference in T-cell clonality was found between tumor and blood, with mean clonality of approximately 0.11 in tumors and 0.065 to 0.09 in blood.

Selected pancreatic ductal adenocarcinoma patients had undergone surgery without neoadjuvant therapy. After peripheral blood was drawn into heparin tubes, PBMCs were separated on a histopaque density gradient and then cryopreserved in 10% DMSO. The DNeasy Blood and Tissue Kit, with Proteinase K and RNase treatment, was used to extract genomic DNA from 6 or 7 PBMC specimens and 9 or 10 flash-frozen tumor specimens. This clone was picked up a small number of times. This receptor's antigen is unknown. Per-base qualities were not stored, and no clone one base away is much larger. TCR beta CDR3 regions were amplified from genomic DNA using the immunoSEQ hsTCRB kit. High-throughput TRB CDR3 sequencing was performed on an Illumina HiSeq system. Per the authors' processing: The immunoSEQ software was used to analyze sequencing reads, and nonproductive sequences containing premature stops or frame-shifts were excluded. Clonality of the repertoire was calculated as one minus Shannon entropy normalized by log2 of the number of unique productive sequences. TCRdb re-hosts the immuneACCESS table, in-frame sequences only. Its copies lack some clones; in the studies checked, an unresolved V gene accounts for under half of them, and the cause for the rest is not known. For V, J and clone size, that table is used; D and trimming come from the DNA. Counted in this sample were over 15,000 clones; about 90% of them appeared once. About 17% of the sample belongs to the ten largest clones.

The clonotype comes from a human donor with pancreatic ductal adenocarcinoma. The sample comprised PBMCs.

The bases are TGTGCCAGTAGTCCACTCATGGACGGCCGTGGCGTGAACACTGAAGCTTTCTTT. Its coded protein is CASSPLMDGRGVNTEAFF. Recombination joined TRBV19 with TRBJ1-1, with no reliable assignment of the D segment. From the cysteine through the phenylalanine, the CDR3 covers 18 amino acids. CDR3 DNA only is kept here, 54 bases in frame from base 1. At the junction V is shortened by 5 bases and J by 0 bases, with 22 bases in between. Taken from the germline V gene (reference sequence), the CDR1 and CDR2 loops are LNHDA and SQIVND.